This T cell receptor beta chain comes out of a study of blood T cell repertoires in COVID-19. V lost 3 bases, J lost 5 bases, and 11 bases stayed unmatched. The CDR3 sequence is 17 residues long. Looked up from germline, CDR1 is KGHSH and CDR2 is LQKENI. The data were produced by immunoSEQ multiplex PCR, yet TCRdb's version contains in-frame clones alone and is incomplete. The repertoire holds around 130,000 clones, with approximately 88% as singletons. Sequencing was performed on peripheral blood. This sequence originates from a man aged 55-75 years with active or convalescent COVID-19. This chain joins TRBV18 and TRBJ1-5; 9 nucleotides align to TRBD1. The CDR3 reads CASSPRRAQGADQPQHF. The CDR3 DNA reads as TGTGCCAGCTCACCCCGAAGGGCACAGGGGGCAGATCAGCCCCAGCATTTT.